Presented here are 17 T cell receptor beta chains from one specimen sequenced in a study of T-cell memory formation after mild COVID-19 (dated by TCRdb to 2020 to 2023). Preparation of the library involved 5' RACE. TCRdb lists the instrument as Illumina NovaSeq 6000. The raw public reads went through TCRdb reprocessing: fastp at Q25, MiXCR clone calling, in-frame beta chains kept. Merged by CDR3 protein, the rows form single entries marked with the most common genes and DNA. The table for this sample lists approximately 250,000 distinct CDR3 sequences; 15% of them were counted only once. About 2% of the sample goes to the ten largest clones. Material: PBMCs or a T cell subset sorted from them (not recorded which). Receptors originate from an adult woman who had mild COVID-19 (a few samples of this study predate the infection). The sample titles of this study are shuffled in the database, so cell type and time point are left out; the donor was told from shared clones.

The sample holds a few counts of this clonotype. The rearrangement joins TRBV4-2 to TRBJ2-5; 10 nucleotides line up with TRBD1. The CDR3 length is 17 residues. J lost 5 bases, V lost 0 bases, and 9 bases had no gene match. Germline V gives CDR1 LGHNA, CDR2 YNFKEQ. The CDR3 nucleotides read TGTGCCAGCAGCCAAGACTTCGGGACAGGGGACCGGGAGACCCAGTACTTC. It specifies CASSQDFGTGDRETQYF.

This clonotype was seen a few times. V and J are TRBV6-5 and TRBJ1-5; D is unresolved. Trimming took 6 bases from V and 4 from J, leaving 10 bases between them. CDR1 is MNHEY and CDR2 is SVGAGI in the germline V gene. The CDR3 consists of 13 residues. Here the CDR3 reads CASRPSGNQPQHF. Here the CDR3 DNA reads TGTGCCAGCAGGCCTTCTGGTAATCAGCCCCAGCATTTT.

This clonotype was counted only a few times. This rearrangement joins TRBV7-3 to TRBJ2-7; the match to TRBD1 covers 9 bases. The CDR3 consists of 15 residues. The V gene's germline CDR1 is SGHTA and CDR2 FQGTGA. After removal of 4 bases from V and 4 bases from J, the junction contained 8 bases not matched to a gene. The CDR3 DNA reads as TGTGCCAGCAGCTCTACAGGGGGCTCGGGGTACGAGCAGTACTTC. It is translated as CASSSTGGSGYEQYF.

This chain uses TRBV3-1 with TRBJ2-7; D gene ambiguous. The ends were cut back, 0 bases at V and 4 bases at J, with 10 bases in the middle. The germline V gene has CDR1 LGHDT and CDR2 YNNKEL (reference sequence). CDR3 length: 14 amino acids. CDR3 in DNA: TGTGCCAGCAGCCAAGATCTCGGGCCATACGAGCAGTACTTC. Amino acid sequence: CASSQDLGPYEQYF.

V and J are TRBV3-1 and TRBJ2-7, with D tentatively TRBD2 (7 bases). Trimming left V 4 bases short and J 5 bases short, with 18 bases between. The germline CDR1 and CDR2 sequences are LGHDT and YNNKEL (reference sequence). The CDR3 loop spans 15 amino acids. CDR3 in amino acids: CASSPRGAGKDEQYF. The CDR3 DNA follows: TGTGCCAGCAGCCCCCGGGGGGCTGGTAAGGACGAGCAGTACTTC.

V gene TRBV4-3 combines with J gene TRBJ1-1; D is ambiguous. CDR3 length: 16 amino acids. The germline V gene encodes CDR1 LGHNA and CDR2 YSLEER. Trimming took off 0 bases at V and 4 bases at J, with 15 bases between the two ends. The CDR3 DNA reads as TGCGCCAGCAGCCAAGAAGCAACTCCCCTACTCACTGAAGCTTTCTTT. It translates to CASSQEATPLLTEAFF.

This clonotype has only a few counts. The J gene is TRBJ2-3, the V gene TRBV9, with 7 bases that match TRBD2. V was pared by 3 bases and J by 2 bases, with 6 bases of the junction left unmatched. Germline V lookup: CDR1 SGDLS, CDR2 YYNGEE. This CDR3 spans 15 amino acids. Written as DNA, the CDR3 is TGTGCCAGCAGCGGGGGGACTACCTTCACAGATACGCAGTATTTT. This translates into CASSGGTTFTDTQYF.

V is TRBV7-6 and J is TRBJ1-3; D is uncertain. Trimming took 5 bases from V and 0 from J, leaving 14 bases between them. Germline lookup yields CDR1 SGHVS and CDR2 FNYEAQ. This CDR3 is built from 16 residues. Here the CDR3 reads CASSRTLDLSGNTIYF. In DNA, the CDR3 is TGTGCCAGCAGCCGGACCTTAGACCTCTCTGGAAACACCATATATTTT.

The table lists this clonotype with many counts. A read error may account for a junction end that differs from germline. The V gene is TRBV12-3 or TRBV12-4, the J gene TRBJ1-1; 11 nucleotides line up with TRBD1. This CDR3 spans 16 amino acids. The CDR3 bases are TGTGCCAGCAGATTAGGACAGGGGGCGCTGAACACTGAAGCTTTCTTT. Translating it yields CASRLGQGALNTEAFF.

This clonotype was observed a handful of times. CDR3 protein: CASSPIAGWETQYF. The CDR3 DNA follows: TGTGCCAGCAGCCCCATAGCGGGGTGGGAGACCCAGTACTTC. The chain links TRBV12-3 or TRBV12-4 to TRBJ2-5, with TRBD2 matching 8 bases. The CDR3 is 14 residues long. Trimming cost V 6 bases and J 5 bases; bases outside gene matches: 8.

This chain's CDR3 is CASSEPLLGPQYF. CDR3 coding DNA: TGTGCCAGCAGTGAGCCGTTGTTAGGGCCGCAGTACTTC. The chain couples TRBV2 to TRBJ2-5; D not certain. This CDR3 has 13 residues. CDR1 SNHLY and CDR2 FYNNEI come from the germline V gene. V dropped 3 bases and J dropped 11 bases, with 16 bases sitting between them.

The chain combines TRBV19 with TRBJ2-6, with 9 bases identical to TRBD1. V was clipped by 8 bases and J by 4 bases; unmatched bases: 6. Germline assignment: CDR1 LNHDA and CDR2 SQIVND (reference sequence). The CDR3 extends over 15 amino acids. This CDR3 is CASGDRVSGANVLTF. Here the CDR3 DNA reads TGTGCCAGTGGGGACAGGGTCTCCGGGGCCAACGTCCTGACTTTC.

The chain couples TRBV3-1 to TRBJ1-3; no definite D call. The V gene's germline CDR1 is LGHDT and CDR2 YNNKEL (reference sequence). The CDR3 contains 15 residues. V shed 4 bases and J shed 2 bases, with 12 bases lying between them. The CDR3 DNA is TGTGCCAGCAGCCCGGGCTCCTCCACTGGAAACACCATATATTTT. Protein: CASSPGSSTGNTIYF.

This clonotype has only a few counts. V gene TRBV4-3 combines with J gene TRBJ1-2, with unresolved D. The CDR3 extends over 15 amino acids. Germline lookup yields CDR1 LGHNA and CDR2 YSLEER. The V gene lost 0 bases and the J gene lost 2 bases, with 10 bases spanning the gap. In DNA, the CDR3 is TGCGCCAGCAGCCAAGATTGGTCAGTAAACTATGGCTACACCTTC. Encoded protein: CASSQDWSVNYGYTF.

The chain employs TRBV15 and TRBJ2-7; D perhaps matches TRBD2 (6 bases). The CDR3 is 15 residues long. The germline CDR1 and CDR2 sequences are LNHNV and YYDKDF (reference sequence). Trimming removed 0 bases at V and 5 bases at J, with 14 bases between. The CDR3 loop is CATSRDRTSIHEQYF. The CDR3 bases are TGTGCCACCAGCAGAGATCGAACTAGCATCCACGAGCAGTACTTC.

This clonotype was found a few times. The chain couples TRBV6-6 to TRBJ2-7; the D is unclear. The V end was cut by 5 bases, the J end by 5 bases, with 7 bases between. Germline V gene sequence: CDR1 MNHNY, CDR2 SVGAGI (reference sequence). CDR3 length: 11 amino acids. CDR3 nucleotides: TGTGCCAGCAGTCAATATAACGAGCAGTACTTC. Translating gives CASSQYNEQYF.

This clonotype was detected ten times or more. The chain links TRBV9 to TRBJ2-3; 10 nucleotides align to TRBD2. V lost 3 bases to trimming and J lost 10 bases; unmatched junction nucleotides: 2. CDR3 size: 12 residues. Germline V gene lookup returns CDR1 SGDLS and CDR2 YYNGEE. CDR3 sequence: CASSAGTSAQYF. Here the CDR3 DNA reads TGTGCCAGCAGCGCTGGGACTAGCGCGCAGTATTTT.